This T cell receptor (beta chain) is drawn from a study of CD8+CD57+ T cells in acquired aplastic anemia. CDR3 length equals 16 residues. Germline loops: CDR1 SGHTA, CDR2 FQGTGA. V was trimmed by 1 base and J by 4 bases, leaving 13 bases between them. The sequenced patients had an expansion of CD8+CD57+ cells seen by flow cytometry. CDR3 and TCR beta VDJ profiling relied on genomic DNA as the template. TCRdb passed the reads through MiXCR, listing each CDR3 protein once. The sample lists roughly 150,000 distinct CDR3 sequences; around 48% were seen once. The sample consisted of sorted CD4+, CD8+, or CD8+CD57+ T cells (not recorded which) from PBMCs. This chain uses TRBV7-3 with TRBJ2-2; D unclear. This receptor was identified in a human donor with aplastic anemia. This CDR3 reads CASSLNVAASTGELFF. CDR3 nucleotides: TGTGCCAGCAGCTTAAACGTGGCGGCGTCCACCGGGGAGCTGTTTTTT.